This T cell receptor (beta chain) was obtained from a study of shared clonotypes between healthy human individuals. Background on the study: Per-donor plates numbered three CD4 naive, three CD4 memory, two CD8 naive and one CD8 memory. Study outcomes and limitations: Collection of samples was limited to blood; tissue repertoires likely differ.

In germline, CDR1 is SGHNT, CDR2 YYREEE (reference sequence). The V gene lost 2 bases and the J gene lost 7 bases, with 16 bases spanning the gap. This CDR3 region has 14 residues. As for this clone: As yet, its antigen is unknown.

Deep was the level at which the assay was run. The assay was immunoSEQ multiplex PCR, and TCRdb's table has in-frame clones only and misses some. The table has under 1,100,000 clones, about 70% seen once. J is TRBJ2-7 and V is TRBV5-4, with D tentatively TRBD1 (5 bases). Input material: memory CD4+ T cells sorted from blood. Subset meaning: CD45RA-negative fraction. This clonotype was obtained from a man between 18 and 35 years old in good health. CDR3 bases: TGTGCCAGCAGCTTAAAGACCGGTCACAGGGAGCAGTACTTC. Protein sequence: CASSLKTGHREQYF.